The 8 T cell receptor beta chains listed next were all sequenced from one sample in a study of T cells in narcolepsy (dated by TCRdb to between 2018 and 2020). The method behind the library was the immunoSEQ multiplex PCR assay. Imported from immuneACCESS, the table was reduced by TCRdb to in-frame sequences with V and J called. These copies leave out some clones; in studies compared against another copy, an unresolved V gene accounts for under half, and the cause of the remainder is not known. This sample lists roughly 38,000 clones; about 85% were detected once. The top ten constitute 1.5% to 2% of the sample. The specimen sequenced was CD45RA- memory CD4+ T cells from PBMCs. The cell subset or site tag for this specimen amounts to: memory T cells sorted ex vivo from peripheral blood. The receptors shown here come from a human donor with narcolepsy.

This clone was detected only a few times. The chain links TRBV7-9 to TRBJ2-5, with a weak D call TRBD2 (5 bases). Germline CDR1 SEHNR, CDR2 FQNEAQ (reference sequence). The CDR3 has 14 amino acids. V lost 0 bases and J 3 bases, leaving 8 bases between the germline ends. The CDR3 loop reads CASSLATNKETQYF. CDR3 DNA: TGTGCCAGCAGCTTAGCGACTAATAAAGAGACCCAGTACTTC.

This clone was seen more than once but under ten times. The chain joins TRBV9 to TRBJ1-1; D is perhaps TRBD1 (6 bases). In germline, CDR1 is SGDLS, CDR2 YYNGEE. The CDR3 consists of 13 residues. The V gene lost 4 bases and the J gene lost 8 bases, with 15 bases spanning the gap. In DNA, the CDR3 is TGTGCCAGCAGCTCACACTGGGGGCAGGAAGCTTTCTTT. Amino acids: CASSSHWGQEAFF. Full variable domain (rest looked up from reference TRBV9 and TRBJ1-1): DSGVTQTPKHLITATGQRVTLRCSPRSGDLSVYWYQQSLDQGLQFLIQYYNGEERAKGNILERFSAQQFPDLHSELNLSSLELGDSALYFCASSSHWGQEAFFGQGTRLTVV.

This chain joins TRBV2 and TRBJ1-4; TRBD1 is a possible D gene (6 bases). V was pared by 7 bases and J by 6 bases, with 12 bases between. The V gene's germline CDR1 is SNHLY and CDR2 FYNNEI. The CDR3 consists of 13 residues. CDR3 DNA sequence: TGTGCCAGCATCCAGGGGAGGGATGAAAAACTGTTTTTT. Amino acid sequence: CASIQGRDEKLFF.

Comment on this clone: The same CDR3 arises from other DNA sequences in this sample as well. The V and J genes are TRBV7-2 and TRBJ1-2; a weak D match, TRBD1 (6 bases). Trimming removed 5 bases at V and 4 bases at J, with 14 bases between. The germline V gene encodes CDR1 SGHTA and CDR2 FQGNSA. The CDR3 extends over 14 amino acids. The CDR3 bases are TGTGCCAGCAGCCCGGGGGGGCTTGGCTATGGCTACACCTTC. Translating gives CASSPGGLGYGYTF.

The V call is TRBV4-3, the J call TRBJ1-2; no reliable D call. Per the germline V gene, CDR1 is LGHNA and CDR2 is YSLEER. The CDR3 loop spans 14 amino acids. V was shortened by 0 bases and J by 6 bases, with 11 bases between the two germline ends. The chain's CDR3 is CASSQDRSLHGYTF. The CDR3 DNA sequence: TGCGCCAGCAGCCAAGATAGATCCCTACATGGCTACACCTTC.

This clone occurred a few times. This chain joins TRBV14 and TRBJ2-7, with 11 bases matching TRBD2. J was trimmed by 0 bases and V by 5 bases; bases with no gene match: 15. The CDR3 runs to 19 residues. CDR1 SGHDN and CDR2 FVKESK come from the germline V gene. CDR3 amino acids: CASSKIPVTSGVSSYEQYF. Written as DNA, the CDR3 is TGTGCCAGCAGCAAAATCCCCGTGACTAGCGGGGTTAGCTCCTACGAGCAGTACTTC. The full variable domain, completed using reference TRBV14 and TRBJ2-7, is EAGVTQFPSHSVIEKGQTVTLRCDPISGHDNLYWYRRVMGKEIKFLLHFVKESKQDESGMPNNRFLAERTGGTYSTLKVQPAELEDSGVYFCASSKIPVTSGVSSYEQYFGPGTRLTVT.

This clone was detected only a few times. The chain carries TRBV5-6 and TRBJ2-1, with TRBD2 identical over 7 bases. Germline values: CDR1 SGHDT, CDR2 YYEEEE. CDR3 length: 12 amino acids. V lost 4 bases and J lost 8; bases outside the gene matches: 3. In DNA form, the CDR3 reads TGTGCCAGCAGCCGACTAGCCTATGAGCAGTTCTTC. It encodes CASSRLAYEQFF.

The genes are TRBV10-3 and TRBJ1-1; TRBD1 might be the D (6 bases). This CDR3 region has 14 residues. V lost 4 bases and J lost 1, with 10 bases in between. Germline lookup yields CDR1 ENHRY and CDR2 SYGVKD. The CDR3 loop is CAISAGHQNTEAFF. Here the CDR3 DNA reads TGTGCCATCAGTGCGGGACACCAGAACACTGAAGCTTTCTTT.